One and the same sample provided the 21 T cell receptor beta chains below, sequenced in a study of shared clonotypes between healthy human individuals. The repertoire was sequenced with immunoSEQ multiplex PCR; TCRdb's copy has only in-frame clones and lacks some. The data contain roughly 2,500,000 clones, approximately 94% of them singletons. Sequences were obtained from naive CD4+ T cells from PBMCs. This sample's subset: CD45RA+ positively selected. The receptor set was obtained from a man between 18 and 29 years old in good health. Some clones in this sample may be carry-over from other donors' samples.

Concerning this clone itself: The sample carries other DNA sequences with the same CDR3. This chain uses TRBV9 with TRBJ2-1; TRBD2 is a possible D gene (5 bases). V dropped 0 bases and J dropped 2 bases, with 9 bases sitting between them. From germline, CDR1 is SGDLS and CDR2 YYNGEE. CDR3 length: 15 amino acids. CDR3 coding DNA: TGTGCCAGCAGCGTAGCTGGAGGTACCTACAATGAGCAGTTCTTC. Its protein is CASSVAGGTYNEQFF.

The chain combines TRBV5-4 with TRBJ1-2; the D gene is possibly TRBD1 (5 bases). Germline CDR1 SGHNT, CDR2 YYREEE (reference sequence). This CDR3 contains 14 residues. The ends were cut back, 4 bases at V and 6 bases at J, with 16 bases in the middle. CDR3 protein: CASSPRVGDNGYTF. CDR3 DNA: TGTGCCAGCAGCCCACGAGTGGGGGATAATGGCTACACCTTC. Together with reference TRBV5-4 and TRBJ1-2, the CDR3 gives the full variable domain: ETGVTQSPTHLIKTRGQQVTLRCSSQSGHNTVSWYQQALGQGPQFIFQYYREEENGRGNFPPRFSGLQFPNYSSELNVNALELDDSALYLCASSPRVGDNGYTFGSGTRLTVV.

V usage is TRBV27 and J usage is TRBJ2-5; TRBD2 matches 13 bases. From germline, CDR1 is MNHEY and CDR2 SMNVEV (reference sequence). J was trimmed by 0 bases and V by 5 bases; bases with no gene match: 9. This CDR3 region has 18 residues. The chain's CDR3 is CASSPYGLAGANQETQYF. CDR3 bases: TGTGCCAGCAGTCCCTACGGACTAGCGGGAGCTAACCAAGAGACCCAGTACTTC.

CDR3 nucleotide sequence: TGTGCCAGCAGCTTACCCGGACAGGGGGCCGAAGCTTTCTTT. This sequence encodes CASSLPGQGAEAFF. The chain recombines TRBV7-2 with TRBJ1-1, with TRBD1 matching 11 bases. Trimming at V came to 2 bases and at J to 8 bases, leaving 4 bases not matched to a gene. Germline lookup yields CDR1 SGHTA and CDR2 FQGNSA. CDR3 size: 14 residues.

About this clone itself: At the DNA level, this CDR3 is encoded by other sequences in the same sample as well. The chain has TRBV4-1 and TRBJ2-7; 7 nucleotides agree with TRBD1. V was clipped by 1 base and J by 0 bases; unmatched bases: 3. Germline CDR1 is MGHRA and CDR2 is YSYEKL. The CDR3 has 15 residues. The CDR3 coding sequence is TGCGCCAGCAGCCAAGTCCCAGGGGGCTCCTACGAGCAGTACTTC. Translation gives CASSQVPGGSYEQYF.

CDR3 sequence: CASSGGLSSGANVLTF. CDR3 in DNA: TGTGCCAGCAGTGGGGGGTTAAGCTCTGGGGCCAACGTCCTGACTTTC. The gene calls are TRBV6-1 and TRBJ2-6; D tentatively reads TRBD1 or TRBD2 (5 bases each). Trimming took off 4 bases at V and 0 bases at J, with 10 bases between the two ends. Germline V gene data show CDR1 as MNHNS and CDR2 as SASEGT. This CDR3 is 16 amino acids long.

The gene calls are TRBV11-2 and TRBJ2-2; 7 bases match TRBD1. CDR3 length: 15 residues. V was pared by 4 bases and J by 4 bases, with 6 bases of the junction left unmatched. Germline V CDR1 and CDR2: SGHAT, FQNNGV. DNA for the CDR3: TGTGCCAGCAGCTCCTTGACAGGGCGCACCGGGGAGCTGTTTTTT. Residues: CASSSLTGRTGELFF.

This chain uses TRBV5-4 with TRBJ2-3; D unresolved. V shed 2 bases and J shed 4 bases, with 5 bases lying between them. CDR1 SGHNT and CDR2 YYREEE come from the germline V gene (reference sequence). The CDR3 length is 12 residues. The DNA for the CDR3 is TGTGCCAGCAGCTTTTCAGCAGATACGCAGTATTTT. Amino acid sequence: CASSFSADTQYF.

The rearrangement links TRBV9 to TRBJ1-5, with D possibly TRBD1 on 5 matching bases. V dropped 0 bases and J dropped 0 bases, with 13 bases sitting between them. There are 17 residues in the CDR3. Germline CDR1 and CDR2: SGDLS and YYNGEE. The CDR3 bases are TGTGCCAGCAGCGTAGGGCCGGGGACGGATAGCAATCAGCCCCAGCATTTT. This sequence encodes CASSVGPGTDSNQPQHF. Using reference TRBV9 and TRBJ1-5 for the parts outside the CDR3, the full variable domain is DSGVTQTPKHLITATGQRVTLRCSPRSGDLSVYWYQQSLDQGLQFLIQYYNGEERAKGNILERFSAQQFPDLHSELNLSSLELGDSALYFCASSVGPGTDSNQPQHFGDGTRLSIL.

The V call is TRBV19, the J call TRBJ1-1; no clear D. The CDR3 is 16 amino acids. Germline V gene sequence: CDR1 LNHDA, CDR2 SQIVND (reference sequence). Trimming removed 0 bases at V and 2 bases at J, with 13 bases between. CDR3 nucleotides: TGTGCCAGTAGTATAGACAACCATCGGACCAACACTGAAGCTTTCTTT. Its protein product is CASSIDNHRTNTEAFF.

V is TRBV6-5 and J is TRBJ1-4, with D perhaps TRBD1 (5 bases). This CDR3 is built from 14 residues. Germline V gene sequence: CDR1 MNHEY, CDR2 SVGAGI. Between the trimmed V and J ends, which lost 7 bases and 10 bases, there was a span of 19 bases. The CDR3 DNA is TGTGCCAGCATCCCGGGAGGGGCGAGTGGAAAACTGTTTTTT. Amino acids: CASIPGGASGKLFF.

The chain uses TRBV7-2 and TRBJ2-1; D might be TRBD2 (6 bases). Per the germline V gene, CDR1 is SGHTA and CDR2 is FQGNSA. The V end was cut by 0 bases, the J end by 10 bases, with 19 bases between. This CDR3 is 16 amino acids long. CDR3 nucleotide sequence: TGTGCCAGCAGCTTAGCGCGTGGGAGGCCCATCAGGGAGCAGTTCTTC. Its protein product is CASSLARGRPIREQFF.

V is TRBV6-1 and J is TRBJ1-1, with 7 bases matching TRBD1. The CDR3 is 13 residues long. From germline, CDR1 is MNHNS and CDR2 SASEGT. Germline trimming cut 5 bases from V and 5 bases from J; bases unmatched to any gene: 5. Here the CDR3 DNA reads TGTGCCAGCAGTCGACAGGGTAGGACTGAAGCTTTCTTT. This sequence encodes CASSRQGRTEAFF.

This clone was observed a handful of times. This chain links TRBV27 with TRBJ1-1, with unresolved D. Germline loops: CDR1 MNHEY, CDR2 SMNVEV (reference sequence). Trimming removed 6 bases from V and 0 bases from J, with 8 bases in between. The CDR3 totals 13 residues. For the CDR3, the DNA is TGTGCCAGCAGGAGGACCGTGAACACTGAAGCTTTCTTT. Its translation: CASRRTVNTEAFF.

The V call is TRBV9, the J call TRBJ1-2; 10 bases map to TRBD1. CDR1 is SGDLS, CDR2 YYNGEE, per germline. V shed 0 bases and J 6 bases; nucleotides not matched to a gene: 8. The CDR3 loop spans 16 amino acids. The CDR3 loop is CASSVGERQGANGYTF. The DNA for the CDR3 is TGTGCCAGCAGCGTAGGAGAGAGACAGGGGGCAAATGGCTACACCTTC.

As for this clone: The same CDR3 can be traced to other DNA sequences in this sample. This chain joins TRBV28 and TRBJ2-6, with 7 bases aligning to TRBD1. The CDR3 totals 15 residues. CDR1 is MDHEN, CDR2 SYDVKM, per germline. Germline trimming cut 5 bases from V and 1 base from J; bases unmatched to any gene: 2. In DNA form, the CDR3 reads TGTGCCAGCAGTAAACAGGGGTCTGGGGCCAACGTCCTGACTTTC. Its protein is CASSKQGSGANVLTF.

This chain uses TRBV2 with TRBJ2-3; a possible D gene is TRBD1 (8 bases). The length of the CDR3 is 16 residues. CDR1 is SNHLY, CDR2 FYNNEI, per germline. V was pared by 5 bases and J by 7 bases, with 22 bases between. The CDR3 region has the DNA TGTGCCAGCAGTCTGGGAGGGACAGGATCTCGGCATACGCAGTATTTT. This encodes CASSLGGTGSRHTQYF.

This clone was seen a few times. The chain joins TRBV30 to TRBJ1-1; D unresolved. V was shortened by 8 bases and J by 4 bases, with 11 bases between the two germline ends. The V gene's germline CDR1 is GTSNPN and CDR2 SVGIG (reference sequence). The CDR3 covers 11 residues. The CDR3 nucleotides are TGTGCCGGGCTATTAGCCACTGAAGCTTTCTTT. This gives the protein CAGLLATEAFF.

The rearrangement links TRBV7-3 to TRBJ2-3; perhaps TRBD1 as D (5 bases). The CDR3 is made up of 14 amino acids. Looked up from germline, CDR1 is SGHTA and CDR2 is FQGTGA. With 7 bases removed from V and 0 bases from J, the gap between germline ends came to 11 bases. CDR3 DNA sequence: TGTGCCAGCAATCAAGGGGTCAGCACAGATACGCAGTATTTT. Translating gives CASNQGVSTDTQYF.

The chain employs TRBV7-3 and TRBJ2-5; 8 positions agree with TRBD2. With V trimmed by 0 bases and J by 4 bases, 4 bases remained unmatched. The CDR3 covers 15 residues. Germline V gene data show CDR1 as SGHTA and CDR2 as FQGTGA. The CDR3 region has the DNA TGTGCCAGCAGCTTAACGGGGACTAGAACAGAGACCCAGTACTTC. Amino acids: CASSLTGTRTETQYF.

The chain uses TRBV20-1 and TRBJ1-3, with D maybe TRBD1 (6 bases). This CDR3 has 11 residues. CDR1 and CDR2 from the germline V gene are DFQATT and SNEGSKA (reference sequence). The CDR3 DNA sequence: TGCAGCGGGGGGCACTTAAACACCATATATTTT. It specifies CSGGHLNTIYF.